A selection of T cell receptor beta chains follows, all from one sample in a study of blood T cells in healthy people across ages. Each CDR3 protein is one row after TCRdb ran MiXCR on the 5' RACE reads. The table includes some 1.6 million distinct CDR3 sequences, around 36% detected once. The specimen was blood. The receptor source for this set is a woman aged 25 to 39 in good health. Each CDR3 is given with its conserved first and last residue. D genes are given only for firm matches. The size entry is marked missing in some rows and otherwise reads once, few, many or a size class.

CDR3 length	J gene	V gene	clone size	D gene	CDR3 protein	CDR3 DNA
11	TRBJ2-1	TRBV2	few	NA	CASDRTNEQFF	TGTGCCAGCGACAGAACTAATGAGCAGTTCTTC
11	TRBJ2-7	TRBV20-1	few	NA	CSGTAHYEQYF	TGCAGTGGAACCGCACACTACGAGCAGTACTTC
17	TRBJ2-3	TRBV20-1	once	TRBD2	CSAREVAGGLGTDTQYF	TGCAGTGCTAGGGAAGTAGCGGGAGGGTTGGGCACAGATACGCAGTATTTT
12	TRBJ2-5	TRBV10-3	NA	NA	CAISGYQETQYF	TGTGCCATCAGTGGGTACCAAGAGACCCAGTACTTC
15	TRBJ2-5	TRBV5-1	NA	TRBD2	CASKLAGGAQETQYF	TGCGCCAGCAAACTAGCGGGAGGCGCTCAAGAGACCCAGTACTTC
16	TRBJ2-3	TRBV7-8	few	TRBD2	CASSTRLAGEKDTQYF	TGTGCCAGCAGCACCAGACTAGCGGGGGAGAAAGATACGCAGTATTTT
15	TRBJ2-1	TRBV7-6	NA	TRBD2	CASSAPSGGAHEQFF	TGTGCCAGCAGCGCACCTAGCGGGGGGGCCCATGAGCAGTTCTTC
14	TRBJ2-3	TRBV29-1	many	NA	CSVEAPGKTDTQYF	TGCAGCGTTGAAGCCCCTGGGAAGACAGATACGCAGTATTTT
18	TRBJ2-4	TRBV6-2/TRBV6-3	few	NA	CASRHRGEEVWAKNIQYF	TGTGCCAGCAGGCATAGAGGGGAAGAAGTTTGGGCCAAAAACATTCAGTACTTC
17	TRBJ2-7	TRBV20-1	few	NA	CSARALGGAGVFYEQYF	TGCAGTGCTAGAGCTTTGGGGGGGGCGGGAGTTTTCTACGAGCAGTACTTC
15	TRBJ1-4	TRBV7-8	NA	NA	CASSSIRQGNEKRFF	TGTGCCAGCAGCTCCATCAGGCAGGGGAATGAAAAACGGTTTTTT
15	TRBJ2-3	TRBV29-1	many	TRBD2	CSVDGTSGRTDTQYF	TGCAGCGTGGATGGGACTAGCGGGAGAACAGATACGCAGTATTTT
18	TRBJ2-3	TRBV18	NA	TRBD1	CASSSISSGQGRPDTQYF	TGTGCCAGCTCAAGTATCTCGAGCGGACAGGGTAGGCCAGATACGCAGTATTTT
10	TRBJ2-5	TRBV10-1	once	NA	CARWMEVQYF	TGCGCCCGTTGGATGGAGGTCCAGTACTTC
15	TRBJ2-3	TRBV28	few	NA	CASSSGAQKADTQYF	TGTGCCAGCAGTTCTGGAGCACAGAAAGCAGATACGCAGTATTTT
15	TRBJ2-5	TRBV2	once	TRBD1	CASSSGQAALETLYF	TGTGCCAGCAGCTCCGGACAGGCCGCTCTAGAGACCCTGTACTTC
17	TRBJ2-6	TRBV20-1	NA	NA	CSARIPFRGSGANVLTF	TGCAGTGCTAGAATTCCGTTTCGGGGGTCTGGGGCCAACGTCCTGACTTTC
15	TRBJ2-4	TRBV20-1	NA	TRBD2	CSARGVAGELNIQYF	TGCAGTGCTAGAGGGGTAGCGGGGGAACTAAACATTCAGTACTTC
14	TRBJ2-3	TRBV27	many	NA	CASSISTSTDTQYF	TGTGCCAGCAGTATTTCAACTAGCACAGATACGCAGTATTTT
14	TRBJ2-1	TRBV5-6	NA	NA	CASSLFRDYNEQFF	TGTGCCAGCAGCTTGTTCAGGGACTACAATGAGCAGTTCTTC